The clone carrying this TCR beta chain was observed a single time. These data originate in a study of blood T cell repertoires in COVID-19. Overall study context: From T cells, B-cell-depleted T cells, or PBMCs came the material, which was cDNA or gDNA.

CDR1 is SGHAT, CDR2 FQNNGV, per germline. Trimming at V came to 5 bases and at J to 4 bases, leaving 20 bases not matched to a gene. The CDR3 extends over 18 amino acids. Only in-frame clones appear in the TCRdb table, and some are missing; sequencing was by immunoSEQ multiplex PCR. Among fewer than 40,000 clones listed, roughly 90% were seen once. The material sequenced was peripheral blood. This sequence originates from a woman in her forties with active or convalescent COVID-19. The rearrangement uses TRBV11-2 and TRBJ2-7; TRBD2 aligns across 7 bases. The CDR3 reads CASSPLSRPKREGYEQYF. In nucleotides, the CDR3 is TGTGCCAGCAGCCCACTAAGCCGCCCCAAGCGGGAAGGGTACGAGCAGTACTTC.